Detailed here is one T cell receptor (beta chain). This entry comes from a study of early T cells in non-severe SARS-CoV-2 infection. Unique molecular identifiers were attached to individual cDNA molecules. TCRdb ran MiXCR on the 5' RACE reads and lists one entry per CDR3 protein. The sample has 100,000 to 150,000 distinct CDR3 sequences, about 15% seen once. Germline CDR1 is LNHDA and CDR2 is SQIVND (reference sequence). This CDR3 comprises 11 residues. Trimming pared 5 bases from V and 8 bases from J, leaving 9 bases between. This receptor was taken from an adult who was a healthcare worker with PCR-confirmed SARS-CoV-2 infection or an uninfected control (not recorded which). The rearrangement joins TRBV19 to TRBJ2-5; no clear D gene. The source material was whole blood. CDR3 coding DNA: TGTGCCAGTAGTGAGTCAGAAACCCAGTACTTC. Translating gives CASSESETQYF.